The next 5 T cell receptor beta chains were all read from a single sample in a study of OX40 agonist ivuxolimab in advanced cancers. Assay: immunoSEQ multiplex PCR; the TCRdb copy retains only in-frame clones and omits some. The repertoire holds fewer than 70,000 clones, with roughly 85% as singletons. The input for sequencing was CD4+ or CD8+ T cells sorted from blood, taken in a trial of the OX40 agonist ivuxolimab. The receptors were sampled from an adult with an advanced solid tumor such as melanoma, head and neck, liver or kidney cancer.

This chain connects TRBV11-2 to TRBJ2-1; 8 bases match TRBD2. The J segment lost 0 bases and the V segment lost 5 bases, leaving 9 bases of the junction unmatched. The CDR3 consists of 17 residues. Germline-derived CDR1 and CDR2 are SGHAT and FQNNGV. In nucleotides, the CDR3 is TGTGCCAGCAGCCACGATCGTAGCGGGGTCTCCTACAATGAGCAGTTCTTC. Protein product: CASSHDRSGVSYNEQFF.

In this sample, this clone turned up once. The chain links TRBV7-2 to TRBJ2-3, with TRBD2 matching 11 bases. This CDR3 region has 16 residues. V was clipped by 5 bases and J by 1 base; unmatched bases: 5. Germline V gene sequence: CDR1 SGHTA, CDR2 FQGNSA. CDR3 in DNA: TGTGCCAGCAGCCGCCGACTAGCGGGGCGCACAGATACGCAGTATTTT. Amino acids: CASSRRLAGRTDTQYF.

The V and J genes are TRBV6-1 and TRBJ2-7; D is perhaps TRBD1 (6 bases). V dropped 8 bases and J dropped 2 bases, with 19 bases sitting between them. The CDR3 length is 15 residues. Germline CDR1 and CDR2: MNHNS and SASEGT. The CDR3 region has the DNA TGTGCCAGCGGACTTTCCGCAGGGGCTACCTACGAGCAGTACTTC. Its translation: CASGLSAGATYEQYF.

This sequence joins TRBV6-4 and TRBJ2-5; 14 nucleotides match TRBD2. The CDR3 sequence is 18 residues long. With 4 bases clipped from V and 0 bases from J, the junction kept 7 bases outside the gene matches. Germline lookup yields CDR1 MRHNA and CDR2 SNTAGT. The CDR3, as DNA: TGTGCCAGCAGTGGAACCGGACTAGCGGGAGGCAACCAAGAGACCCAGTACTTC. Amino acids: CASSGTGLAGGNQETQYF.

The chain combines TRBV28 with TRBJ2-1; D is perhaps TRBD2 (5 bases). CDR1 is MDHEN and CDR2 is SYDVKM in the germline V gene. Trimming took off 1 base at V and 0 bases at J, with 16 bases between the two ends. This CDR3 region has 18 residues. The CDR3 region is CASSLSDLASSSYNEQFF. The CDR3 DNA reads as TGTGCCAGCAGTTTATCGGACCTAGCTTCGAGCTCCTACAATGAGCAGTTCTTC.